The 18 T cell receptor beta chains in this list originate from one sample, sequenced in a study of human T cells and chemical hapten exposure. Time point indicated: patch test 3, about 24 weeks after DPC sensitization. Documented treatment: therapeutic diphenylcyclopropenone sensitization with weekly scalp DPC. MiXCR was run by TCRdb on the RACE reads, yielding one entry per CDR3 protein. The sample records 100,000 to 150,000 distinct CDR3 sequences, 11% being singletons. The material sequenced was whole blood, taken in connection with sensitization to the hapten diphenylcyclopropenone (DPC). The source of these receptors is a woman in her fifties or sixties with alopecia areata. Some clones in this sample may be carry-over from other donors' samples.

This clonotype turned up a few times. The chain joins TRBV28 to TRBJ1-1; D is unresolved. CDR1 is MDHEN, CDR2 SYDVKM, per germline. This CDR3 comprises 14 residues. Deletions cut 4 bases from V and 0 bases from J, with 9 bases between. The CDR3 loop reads CASSSPAMNTEAFF. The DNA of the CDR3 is TGTGCCAGCAGTTCTCCCGCTATGAACACTGAAGCTTTCTTT.

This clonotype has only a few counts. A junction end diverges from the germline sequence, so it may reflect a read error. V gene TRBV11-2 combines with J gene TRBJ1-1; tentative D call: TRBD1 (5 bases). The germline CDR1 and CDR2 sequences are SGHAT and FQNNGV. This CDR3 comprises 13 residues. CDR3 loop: CASSLVLDTEAFF. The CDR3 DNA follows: TGTGCCAGCAGCTTAGTTCTGGACACGGAAGCTTTCTTT.

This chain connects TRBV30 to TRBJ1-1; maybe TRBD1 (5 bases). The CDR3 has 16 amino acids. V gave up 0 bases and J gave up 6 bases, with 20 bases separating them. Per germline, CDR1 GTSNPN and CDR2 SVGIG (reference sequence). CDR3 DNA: TGTGCCTGGAGTGTACTTGCCGCAGGGCAAGGGGCTGAAGCTTTCTTT. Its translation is CAWSVLAAGQGAEAFF. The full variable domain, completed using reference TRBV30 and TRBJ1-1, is SQTIHQWPATLVQPVGSPLSLECTVEGTSNPNLYWYRQAAGRGLQLLFYSVGIGQISSEVPQNLSASRPQDRQFILSSKKLLLSDSGFYLCAWSVLAAGQGAEAFFGQGTRLTVV.

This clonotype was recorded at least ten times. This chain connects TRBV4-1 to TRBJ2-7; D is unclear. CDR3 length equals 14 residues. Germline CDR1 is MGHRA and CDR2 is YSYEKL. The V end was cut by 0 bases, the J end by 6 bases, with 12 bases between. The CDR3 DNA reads TGCGCCAGCAGCCAAGAGGCCGGCAGCCGCGAGCAGTACTTC. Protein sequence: CASSQEAGSREQYF.

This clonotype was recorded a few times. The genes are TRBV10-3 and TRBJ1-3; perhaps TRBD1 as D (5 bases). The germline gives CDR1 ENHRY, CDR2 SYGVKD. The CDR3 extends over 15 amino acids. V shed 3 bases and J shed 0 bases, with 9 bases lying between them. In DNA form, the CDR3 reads TGTGCCATCAGTGATGAGGGGACCTCTGGAAACACCATATATTTT. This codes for CAISDEGTSGNTIYF.

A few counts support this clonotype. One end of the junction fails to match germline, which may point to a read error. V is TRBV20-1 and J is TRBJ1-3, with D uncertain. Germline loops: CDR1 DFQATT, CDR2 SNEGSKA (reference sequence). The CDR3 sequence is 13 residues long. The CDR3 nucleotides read TGCAGTGCAAGAGGGTATTCTGGAAACACCATATATTTT. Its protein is CSARGYSGNTIYF.

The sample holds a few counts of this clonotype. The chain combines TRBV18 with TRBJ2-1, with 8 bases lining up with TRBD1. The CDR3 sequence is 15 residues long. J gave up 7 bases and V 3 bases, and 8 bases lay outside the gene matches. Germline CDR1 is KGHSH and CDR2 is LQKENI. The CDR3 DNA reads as TGTGCCAGCTCACCTAAGGACAGGGCTTGGAATGAGCAGTTCTTC. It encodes CASSPKDRAWNEQFF.

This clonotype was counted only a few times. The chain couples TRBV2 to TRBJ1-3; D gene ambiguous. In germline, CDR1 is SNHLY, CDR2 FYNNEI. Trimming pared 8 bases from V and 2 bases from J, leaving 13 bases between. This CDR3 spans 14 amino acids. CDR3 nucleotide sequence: TGTGCCAGCCTGACGGAGGGTGCTGGAAACACCATATATTTT. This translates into CASLTEGAGNTIYF. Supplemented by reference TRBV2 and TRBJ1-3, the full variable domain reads EPEVTQTPSHQVTQMGQEVILRCVPISNHLYFYWYRQILGQKVEFLVSFYNNEISEKSEIFDDQFSVERPDGSNFTLKIRSTKLEDSAMYFCASLTEGAGNTIYFGEGSWLTVV.

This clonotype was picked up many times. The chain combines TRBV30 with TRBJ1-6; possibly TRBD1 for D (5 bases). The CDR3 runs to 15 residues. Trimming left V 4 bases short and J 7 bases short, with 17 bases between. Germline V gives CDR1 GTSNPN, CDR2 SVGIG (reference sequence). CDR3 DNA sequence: TGTGCCTGGACCTCTCAGGACACCACAAATTCACCCCTCCACTTT. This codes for CAWTSQDTTNSPLHF. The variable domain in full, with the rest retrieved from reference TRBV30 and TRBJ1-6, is SQTIHQWPATLVQPVGSPLSLECTVEGTSNPNLYWYRQAAGRGLQLLFYSVGIGQISSEVPQNLSASRPQDRQFILSSKKLLLSDSGFYLCAWTSQDTTNSPLHFGNGTRLTVT.

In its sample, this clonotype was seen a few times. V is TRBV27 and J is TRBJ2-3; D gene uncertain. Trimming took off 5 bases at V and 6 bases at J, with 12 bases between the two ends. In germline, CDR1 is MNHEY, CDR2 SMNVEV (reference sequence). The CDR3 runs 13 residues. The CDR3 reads CASSLSLRDTQYF. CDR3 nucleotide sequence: TGTGCCAGCAGTCTCTCTTTACGGGATACGCAGTATTTT.

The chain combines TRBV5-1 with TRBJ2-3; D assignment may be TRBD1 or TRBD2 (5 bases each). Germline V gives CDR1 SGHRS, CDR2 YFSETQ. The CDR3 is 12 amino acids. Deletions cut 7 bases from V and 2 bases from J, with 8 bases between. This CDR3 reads CASGGSTDTQYF. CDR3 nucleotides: TGCGCCAGCGGGGGATCCACAGATACGCAGTATTTT.

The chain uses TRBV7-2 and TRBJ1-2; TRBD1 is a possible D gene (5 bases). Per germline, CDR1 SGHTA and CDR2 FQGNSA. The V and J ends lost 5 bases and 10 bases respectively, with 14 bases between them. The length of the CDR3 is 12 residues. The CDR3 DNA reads TGTGCCAGCAGCCATACAAGGGGAGACTACACCTTC. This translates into CASSHTRGDYTF.

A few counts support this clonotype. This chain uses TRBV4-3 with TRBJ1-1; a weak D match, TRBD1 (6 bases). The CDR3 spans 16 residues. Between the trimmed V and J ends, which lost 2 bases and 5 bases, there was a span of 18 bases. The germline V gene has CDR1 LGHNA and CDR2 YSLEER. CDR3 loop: CASSQFVGPGATEAFF. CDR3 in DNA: TGCGCCAGCAGCCAATTCGTGGGACCAGGGGCAACTGAAGCTTTCTTT.

CDR3 bases: TGTGCCAGCAGCTCGGTAGCGGGGTTAAGCTCCTACAATGAGCAGTTCTTC. Translated, it gives CASSSVAGLSSYNEQFF. The gene calls are TRBV11-3 and TRBJ2-1, with 8 positions matching TRBD2. This CDR3 has 17 amino acids. Trimming removed 4 bases from V and 0 bases from J; junction bases left unmatched: 8. The germline gives CDR1 SGHNT, CDR2 YENEEA.

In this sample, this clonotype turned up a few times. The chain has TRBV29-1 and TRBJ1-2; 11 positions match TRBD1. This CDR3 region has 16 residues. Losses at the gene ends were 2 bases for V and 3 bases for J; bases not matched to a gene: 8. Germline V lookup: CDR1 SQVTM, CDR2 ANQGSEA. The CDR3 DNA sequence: TGCAGCGTTGAAAGGGACAGGGGGGCTCGCGACTATGGCTACACCTTC. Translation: CSVERDRGARDYGYTF.

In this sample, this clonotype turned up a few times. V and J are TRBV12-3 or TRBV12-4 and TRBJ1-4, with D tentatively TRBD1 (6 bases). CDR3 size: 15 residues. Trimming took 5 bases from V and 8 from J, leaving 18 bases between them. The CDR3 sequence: CASSPQTGMEEKLFF. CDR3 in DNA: TGTGCCAGCAGTCCTCAGACAGGAATGGAAGAAAAACTGTTTTTT.

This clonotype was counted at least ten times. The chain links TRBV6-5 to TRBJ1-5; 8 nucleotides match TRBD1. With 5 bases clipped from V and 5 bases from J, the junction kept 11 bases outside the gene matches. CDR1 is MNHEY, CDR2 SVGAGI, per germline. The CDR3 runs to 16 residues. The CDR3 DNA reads TGTGCCAGCAGTCCTCGGACAGGGTCCGGTTATCAGCCCCAGCATTTT. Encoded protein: CASSPRTGSGYQPQHF.

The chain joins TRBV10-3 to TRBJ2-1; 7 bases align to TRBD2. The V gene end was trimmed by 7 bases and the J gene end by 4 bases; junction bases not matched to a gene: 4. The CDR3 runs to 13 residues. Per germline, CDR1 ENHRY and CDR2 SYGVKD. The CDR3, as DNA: TGTGCCATCACCGGGGGGTCTTACAATGAGCAGTTCTTC. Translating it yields CAITGGSYNEQFF.